This passage covers 22 T cell receptor beta chains from one sample sequenced in a study of shared clonotypes between healthy human individuals. Profiled with immunoSEQ multiplex PCR; TCRdb holds only in-frame clones, not every one. Altogether about 2,200,000 clones are present, 90% to 95% being singletons, with the ten largest covering 1.5% to 2%. Terminally differentiated effector memory CD45RA+ cells were left out of the naive CD8 fraction, which was CD45RO-negative and positively selected for CCR7. What was sequenced was naive CD8+ T cells from PBMCs. The receptors were gathered from a man younger than 30 in good health. Some clones in this sample may be carry-over from other donors' samples.

The chain uses TRBV5-1 and TRBJ2-5, with 9 bases matching TRBD2. The CDR3 sequence is 15 residues long. After removal of 3 bases from V and 3 bases from J, the junction contained 6 bases not matched to a gene. From germline, CDR1 is SGHRS and CDR2 YFSETQ. The CDR3 sequence: CASSSWTSAEETQYF. In DNA, the CDR3 is TGCGCCAGCAGCTCCTGGACTAGCGCAGAAGAGACCCAGTACTTC.

The rearrangement uses TRBV2 and TRBJ2-3; D perhaps matches TRBD2 (6 bases). Germline-derived CDR1 and CDR2 are SNHLY and FYNNEI. V was cut by 0 bases and J by 3 bases, with 13 bases left in between. The CDR3 runs to 16 residues. CDR3 region: CASSEALTSWTDTQYF. Here the CDR3 DNA reads TGTGCCAGCAGTGAAGCGCTTACTAGCTGGACAGATACGCAGTATTTT.

The chain couples TRBV7-9 to TRBJ2-7; the D is unclear. The CDR3 extends over 13 amino acids. The germline gives CDR1 SEHNR, CDR2 FQNEAQ (reference sequence). V lost 3 bases and J lost 0, with 6 bases in between. The CDR3 sequence is CASSFPASYEQYF. The CDR3 nucleotides are TGTGCCAGCAGCTTCCCAGCCTCCTACGAGCAGTACTTC.

V is TRBV5-6 and J is TRBJ2-1; a weak D match, TRBD1 (6 bases). V shed 1 base and J shed 6 bases, with 20 bases lying between them. The germline gives CDR1 SGHDT, CDR2 YYEEEE. This CDR3 contains 17 residues. The CDR3 is CASSLSTRGSFVNEQFF. For the CDR3, the DNA is TGTGCCAGCAGCTTGTCGACCAGGGGAAGTTTTGTCAATGAGCAGTTCTTC. The whole variable domain, remainder taken from reference TRBV5-6 and TRBJ2-1, is DAGVTQSPTHLIKTRGQQVTLRCSPKSGHDTVSWYQQALGQGPQFIFQYYEEEERQRGNFPDRFSGHQFPNYSSELNVNALLLGDSALYLCASSLSTRGSFVNEQFFGPGTRLTVL.

This clone was found once. This chain uses TRBV27 with TRBJ2-1; D not resolved. The CDR3 has 14 amino acids. Germline V gives CDR1 MNHEY, CDR2 SMNVEV (reference sequence). The V gene lost 5 bases and the J gene lost 1 base, with 9 bases spanning the gap. For the CDR3, the DNA is TGTGCCAGCAGTGTGCTTGGATCCTACAATGAGCAGTTCTTC. Its translation is CASSVLGSYNEQFF.

The chain is built from TRBV28 and TRBJ2-5, with 14 positions matching TRBD2. J lost 4 bases, V lost 6 bases, and 4 bases had no gene match. Germline CDR1 reads MDHEN; CDR2 reads SYDVKM. The CDR3 is 15 amino acids. The CDR3 spells CASRGLAGASETQYF. CDR3 nucleotides: TGTGCCAGCAGGGGACTAGCGGGAGCGTCAGAGACCCAGTACTTC. Using reference TRBV28 and TRBJ2-5 for the parts outside the CDR3, the full variable domain is DVKVTQSSRYLVKRTGEKVFLECVQDMDHENMFWYRQDPGLGLRLIYFSYDVKMKEKGDIPEGYSVSREKKERFSLILESASTNQTSMYLCASRGLAGASETQYFGPGTRLLVL.

The chain uses TRBV27 and TRBJ1-1; D is ambiguous. The germline gives CDR1 MNHEY, CDR2 SMNVEV (reference sequence). The CDR3 length is 14 residues. Deletions cut 1 base from V and 3 bases from J, with 9 bases between. The CDR3 nucleotides are TGTGCCAGCAGTTTATATTTCGGGGACACTGAAGCTTTCTTT. Protein: CASSLYFGDTEAFF.

This clone was counted once. The gene calls are TRBV13 and TRBJ2-7, with 11 bases identical to TRBD1. V lost 5 bases to trimming and J lost 2 bases; unmatched junction nucleotides: 5. Germline CDR1 reads PRHDT; CDR2 reads FYEKMQ (reference sequence). The CDR3 contains 15 residues. This CDR3 reads CASSQPGQGAYEQYF. Here the CDR3 DNA reads TGTGCCAGCAGCCAACCGGGACAGGGGGCCTACGAGCAGTACTTC.

This sequence joins TRBV19 and TRBJ2-1, with D tentatively TRBD2 (6 bases). V was shortened by 3 bases and J by 6 bases, with 15 bases between the two germline ends. The CDR3 has 15 amino acids. CDR1 is LNHDA and CDR2 is SQIVND in the germline V gene (reference sequence). The CDR3 sequence: CASSMLALTLNEQFF. The CDR3 DNA sequence: TGTGCCAGTAGTATGCTAGCGCTAACCCTCAATGAGCAGTTCTTC. The whole variable domain, remainder taken from reference TRBV19 and TRBJ2-1, is DGGITQSPKYLFRKEGQNVTLSCEQNLNHDAMYWYRQDPGQGLRLIYYSQIVNDFQKGDIAEGYSVSREKKESFPLTVTSAQKNPTAFYLCASSMLALTLNEQFFGPGTRLTVL.

The rearrangement uses TRBV25-1 and TRBJ1-2, with TRBD1 matching over 7 bases. The CDR3 spans 14 residues. V shed 4 bases, J shed 3 bases, and the junction held 5 bases outside the gene matches. Germline CDR1 and CDR2: MGHDK and SYGVNS. The CDR3 region has the DNA TGTGCCAGCAGTGCCGGGACAGCCTACTATGGCTACACCTTC. This sequence encodes CASSAGTAYYGYTF.

The V and J genes are TRBV7-9 and TRBJ1-1; D uncertain. Germline V gives CDR1 SEHNR, CDR2 FQNEAQ (reference sequence). CDR3 length: 12 residues. With 5 bases removed from V and 8 bases from J, the gap between germline ends came to 12 bases. The CDR3 coding sequence is TGTGCCAGCAGCCCTGCGGGAATCGAAGCTTTCTTT. It yields the protein CASSPAGIEAFF.

J is TRBJ2-4 and V is TRBV4-3; D is perhaps TRBD2 (6 bases). The CDR3 totals 20 residues. V was trimmed by 2 bases and J by 0 bases, leaving 23 bases between them. Per germline, CDR1 LGHNA and CDR2 YSLEER. The CDR3 is CASSQRAPGLLWAAKNIQYF. DNA for the CDR3: TGCGCCAGCAGCCAAAGGGCACCGGGACTCCTATGGGCAGCCAAAAACATTCAGTACTTC.

The rearrangement links TRBV11-2 to TRBJ2-3; D not certain. The CDR3 covers 16 residues. Germline loops: CDR1 SGHAT, CDR2 FQNNGV. Trimming stripped 1 base from V and 3 bases from J, with 14 bases between. CDR3 DNA: TGTGCCAGCAGCTTAGCTATCAGACACGTTACAGATACGCAGTATTTT. It specifies CASSLAIRHVTDTQYF.

The rearrangement links TRBV5-4 to TRBJ1-2; D may be TRBD1 (6 bases). V lost 0 bases, J lost 8 bases, and 17 bases lay in between. The CDR3 covers 15 residues. Germline V gene data show CDR1 as SGHNT and CDR2 as YYREEE (reference sequence). CDR3 nucleotides: TGTGCCAGCAGCTTGGCTGGGCAGGGGTTTAACGGCTACACCTTC. It encodes CASSLAGQGFNGYTF.

The chain employs TRBV5-6 and TRBJ1-2; D might be TRBD1 (5 bases). Between the trimmed V and J ends, which lost 3 bases and 2 bases, there was a span of 8 bases. CDR1 and CDR2 (germline): SGHDT, YYEEEE. This CDR3 has 13 amino acids. DNA for the CDR3: TGTGCCAGCAGCTGGGGGGAGAACTATGGCTACACCTTC. Protein sequence: CASSWGENYGYTF.

The V and J genes are TRBV9 and TRBJ2-7, with 7 bases matching TRBD2. V lost 4 bases, J lost 1 base, and 8 bases stayed unmatched. The CDR3 sequence is 15 residues long. Germline V gene sequence: CDR1 SGDLS, CDR2 YYNGEE. The CDR3 is CASSPRSGMSYEQYF. CDR3 DNA: TGTGCCAGCAGCCCTCGAAGCGGGATGTCCTACGAGCAGTACTTC.

V is TRBV7-9 and J is TRBJ2-1; 9 bases are a match to TRBD2. J gave up 4 bases and V 1 base, and 11 bases lay outside the gene matches. CDR1 and CDR2 from the germline V gene are SEHNR and FQNEAQ (reference sequence). This CDR3 is built from 18 residues. The CDR3 spells CASSLEASGDFGYNEQFF. CDR3 nucleotides: TGTGCCAGCAGCTTAGAGGCTAGCGGGGATTTCGGGTACAATGAGCAGTTCTTC.

This clone was seen a handful of times. Other DNA sequences in this specimen translate into the identical CDR3. The V gene is TRBV4-3, the J gene TRBJ1-1, with D hard to call. The germline V and J ends were trimmed by 4 bases and 4 bases, with 10 bases remaining between them. This CDR3 spans 13 amino acids. Germline V gives CDR1 LGHNA, CDR2 YSLEER. The CDR3 coding sequence is TGCGCCAGCAGCCCAACCCGGGGCACTGAAGCTTTCTTT. Residues: CASSPTRGTEAFF.

The chain links TRBV29-1 to TRBJ2-7; TRBD2 matches 12 bases. V was pared by 6 bases and J by 4 bases, with 10 bases of the junction left unmatched. Germline CDR1 reads SQVTM; CDR2 reads ANQGSEA. The CDR3 consists of 15 residues. As DNA, the CDR3 is TGCAGCGTCCCGACTAGCGGGAGATCCGGTTACGAGCAGTACTTC. It encodes CSVPTSGRSGYEQYF.

The chain employs TRBV5-1 and TRBJ2-3; either TRBD1 or TRBD2 may fit D (5 bases each). This CDR3 has 15 residues. Germline CDR1 and CDR2: SGHRS and YFSETQ. The V end lost 5 bases, the J end lost 4 bases, and 17 bases lay between the germline ends. This CDR3 reads CASRNGARGADTQYF. The CDR3, as DNA: TGCGCCAGCAGAAACGGGGCGCGAGGCGCAGATACGCAGTATTTT.

This clone was seen a single time. The rearrangement joins TRBV6-5 to TRBJ2-2, with D perhaps being TRBD1 or TRBD2 (6 bases each). The CDR3 is 15 amino acids. V dropped 5 bases and J dropped 6 bases, with 16 bases sitting between them. Germline V gene sequence: CDR1 MNHEY, CDR2 SVGAGI. CDR3 amino acids: CASSLIGGYSGELFF. The CDR3, as DNA: TGTGCCAGCAGTCTAATAGGGGGGTATTCCGGGGAGCTGTTTTTT.

The table lists this clone with a count of one. The chain links TRBV7-9 to TRBJ2-5, with TRBD2 identical over 9 bases. Germline V gene lookup returns CDR1 SEHNR and CDR2 FQNEAQ (reference sequence). The CDR3 extends over 16 amino acids. Trimming took 0 bases from V and 4 from J; bases not matched to a gene: 6. The CDR3 DNA reads as TGTGCCAGCAGCTTAGCGGGCGGGAGGGCCGGAGAGACCCAGTACTTC. It yields the protein CASSLAGGRAGETQYF.